This note documents a single T cell receptor (beta chain) sequence. The sample belongs to a study of cytomegalovirus exposure and HLA in healthy donors. Use of 60 Vbeta and 13 Jbeta primers characterized the PCR. The data were produced by immunoSEQ multiplex PCR, yet TCRdb's version contains in-frame clones alone and is incomplete. The sample holds about 150,000 clones; approximately 85% are singletons and the top ten take roughly 6%. The V and J ends lost 3 bases and 4 bases respectively, with 11 bases between them. Germline V lookup: CDR1 SGHRS, CDR2 YFSETQ. The CDR3 spans 14 residues. This TCR was sampled from a man aged 50 or older in good health and CMV-seropositive. The specimen was PBMCs. V gene TRBV5-1 combines with J gene TRBJ2-1, with D possibly matching TRBD2 (5 bases). CDR3 protein: CASSSGGGYNEQFF. CDR3 nucleotide sequence: TGCGCCAGCAGCTCCGGAGGCGGGTACAATGAGCAGTTCTTC.